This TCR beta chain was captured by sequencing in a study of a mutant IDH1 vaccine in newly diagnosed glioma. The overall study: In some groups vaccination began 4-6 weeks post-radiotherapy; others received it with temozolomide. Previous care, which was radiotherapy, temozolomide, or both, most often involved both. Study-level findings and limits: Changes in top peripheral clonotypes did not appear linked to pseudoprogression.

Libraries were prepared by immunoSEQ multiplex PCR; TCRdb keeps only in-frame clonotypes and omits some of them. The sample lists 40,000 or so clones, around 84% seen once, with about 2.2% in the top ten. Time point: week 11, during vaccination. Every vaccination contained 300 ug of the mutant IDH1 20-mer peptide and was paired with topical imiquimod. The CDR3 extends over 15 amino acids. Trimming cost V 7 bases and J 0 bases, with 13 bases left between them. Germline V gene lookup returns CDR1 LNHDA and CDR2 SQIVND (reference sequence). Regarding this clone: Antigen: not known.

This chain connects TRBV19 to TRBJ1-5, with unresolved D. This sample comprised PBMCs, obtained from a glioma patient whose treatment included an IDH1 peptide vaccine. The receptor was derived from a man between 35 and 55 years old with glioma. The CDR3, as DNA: TGTGCCAGTAAAAGCGGGATTTATAGCAATCAGCCCCAGCATTTT. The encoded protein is CASKSGIYSNQPQHF.